These 28 T cell receptor beta chains were sequenced from one sample in a study of cytomegalovirus exposure and HLA in healthy donors. Assay used: immunoSEQ multiplex PCR; TCRdb lists only in-frame clones, some missing. The sample holds fewer than 250,000 clones, around nine tenths seen once. Sequencing used PBMCs. These TCRs come from a man younger than 35 in good health and CMV-seronegative.

The rearrangement uses TRBV7-6 and TRBJ2-5; D is ambiguous. The CDR3 has 14 amino acids. Trimming removed 1 base from V and 2 bases from J, with 8 bases in between. Looked up from germline, CDR1 is SGHVS and CDR2 is FNYEAQ. CDR3 nucleotide sequence: TGTGCCAGCAGCTTAGGCCTCAGACAAGAGACCCAGTACTTC. Its translation is CASSLGLRQETQYF.

This sequence joins TRBV7-9 and TRBJ2-7, with D maybe TRBD2 (5 bases). The CDR3 extends over 12 amino acids. Germline CDR1 SEHNR, CDR2 FQNEAQ (reference sequence). Trimming removed 2 bases from V and 7 bases from J, with 9 bases in between. The CDR3 nucleotides read TGTGCCAGCAGCTTAACTAGTCAGGAGCAGTACTTC. It codes for CASSLTSQEQYF.

This clone was seen only a few times. This chain connects TRBV2 to TRBJ2-5; 8 nucleotides match TRBD2. The CDR3 is 13 amino acids. The germline CDR1 and CDR2 sequences are SNHLY and FYNNEI. Trimming cost V 9 bases and J 0 bases; bases outside gene matches: 3. CDR3 sequence (DNA): TGTGCCAGTACCGGGGGGGACCAAGAGACCCAGTACTTC. It yields the protein CASTGGDQETQYF.

The V and J genes are TRBV7-9 and TRBJ1-3; D is ambiguous. Trimming shortened V by 3 bases and J by 0 bases, and 9 bases separated the two germline ends. The germline V gene encodes CDR1 SEHNR and CDR2 FQNEAQ (reference sequence). The CDR3 spans 15 residues. The chain's CDR3 is CASSLSRISGNTIYF. DNA of the CDR3: TGTGCCAGCAGCTTGTCTAGGATCTCTGGAAACACCATATATTTT.

The chain employs TRBV7-2 and TRBJ2-3; D is unresolved. From germline, CDR1 is SGHTA and CDR2 FQGNSA. The ends were cut back, 3 bases at V and 2 bases at J, with 9 bases in the middle. The CDR3 is 14 amino acids. The CDR3 DNA reads TGTGCCAGCAGCTTTCTCCGGTCCACAGATACGCAGTATTTT. It specifies CASSFLRSTDTQYF.

The chain couples TRBV27 to TRBJ1-1, with D maybe TRBD1 (6 bases). V lost 2 bases and J lost 11, with 21 bases in between. Germline-derived CDR1 and CDR2 are MNHEY and SMNVEV (reference sequence). CDR3 length equals 15 residues. The CDR3 DNA is TGTGCCAGCAGTTTAGGCCCCGGTGCAGGGGTAGAGGCTTTCTTT. It specifies CASSLGPGAGVEAFF.

CDR3 loop: CASSEGGAGPFSGNTIYF. CDR3 nucleotides: TGTGCCAGCTCAGAAGGTGGGGCAGGCCCTTTCTCTGGAAACACCATATATTTT. The chain carries TRBV18 and TRBJ1-3, with D perhaps matching TRBD1 (5 bases). The V end lost 5 bases, the J end lost 0 bases, and 20 bases lay between the germline ends. CDR1 KGHSH and CDR2 LQKENI come from the germline V gene. This CDR3 has 18 residues.

The chain couples TRBV7-2 to TRBJ2-7, with D possibly TRBD2 on 6 matching bases. Germline loops: CDR1 SGHTA, CDR2 FQGNSA. V lost 7 bases and J lost 3, with 13 bases in between. This CDR3 region has 13 residues. This CDR3 reads CASNPDGGYEQYF. As DNA, the CDR3 is TGTGCCAGCAACCCGGACGGGGGCTACGAGCAGTACTTC.

The rearrangement links TRBV10-3 to TRBJ2-1; TRBD2 matches at 13 bases. CDR1 is ENHRY and CDR2 is SYGVKD in the germline V gene. This CDR3 is built from 16 residues. V gave up 6 bases and J gave up 4 bases; unmatched junction bases: 6. The CDR3 sequence is CAIREGLAGPYNEQFF. The CDR3 DNA sequence: TGTGCCATCAGGGAGGGACTAGCGGGACCTTACAATGAGCAGTTCTTC.

The rearrangement joins TRBV29-1 to TRBJ2-5; a weak D match, TRBD2 (7 bases). Trimming cost V 4 bases and J 3 bases, with 15 bases left between them. The CDR3 length is 14 residues. The germline V gene encodes CDR1 SQVTM and CDR2 ANQGSEA. As DNA, the CDR3 is TGCAGCGTTGGGGGGGGGCCGAAGGAAGAGACCCAGTACTTC. Translation: CSVGGGPKEETQYF.

This chain joins TRBV29-1 and TRBJ1-5; 7 nucleotides align to TRBD1. V lost 7 bases, J lost 6 bases, and 6 bases stayed unmatched. The CDR3 has 12 residues. Per the germline V gene, CDR1 is SQVTM and CDR2 is ANQGSEA. CDR3 bases: TGCAGCGGTAGACAGGGCGGTCAGCCCCAGCATTTT. Its protein is CSGRQGGQPQHF.

This chain connects TRBV5-4 to TRBJ2-7; TRBD1 is a possible D gene (6 bases). The CDR3 runs to 15 residues. Germline CDR1 reads SGHNT; CDR2 reads YYREEE (reference sequence). With 4 bases removed from V and 3 bases from J, the gap between germline ends came to 17 bases. The DNA of the CDR3 is TGTGCCAGCAGCCCTCCGGGACACCCAGACTACGAGCAGTACTTC. This sequence encodes CASSPPGHPDYEQYF. The complete variable domain, with remaining parts taken from reference TRBV5-4 and TRBJ2-7, reads ETGVTQSPTHLIKTRGQQVTLRCSSQSGHNTVSWYQQALGQGPQFIFQYYREEENGRGNFPPRFSGLQFPNYSSELNVNALELDDSALYLCASSPPGHPDYEQYFGPGTRLTVT.

The chain recombines TRBV16 with TRBJ1-5; no firm D call. The CDR3 length is 16 residues. The V end lost 0 bases, the J end lost 0 bases, and 9 bases lay between the germline ends. Germline V gene sequence: CDR1 KGHSY, CDR2 FQNENV. The CDR3: CASSQSWSPSNQPQHF. The DNA for the CDR3 is TGTGCCAGCAGCCAATCATGGAGTCCTAGCAATCAGCCCCAGCATTTT.

This chain connects TRBV7-8 to TRBJ2-1; a possible D gene is TRBD1 (5 bases). The germline gives CDR1 SGHVS, CDR2 FQNEAQ. The CDR3 sequence is 13 residues long. The V end lost 2 bases, the J end lost 4 bases, and 6 bases lay between the germline ends. The CDR3 reads CASSLRGYNEQFF. The CDR3 region has the DNA TGTGCCAGCAGCTTAAGGGGTTACAATGAGCAGTTCTTC.

The chain is built from TRBV4-1 and TRBJ2-3, with 10 bases that match TRBD2. Germline CDR1 and CDR2: MGHRA and YSYEKL. V lost 4 bases to trimming and J lost 0 bases; unmatched junction nucleotides: 4. The CDR3 totals 16 residues. This chain's CDR3 is CASSPKTSGSTDTQYF. For the CDR3, the DNA is TGCGCCAGCAGCCCAAAGACTAGCGGGAGCACAGATACGCAGTATTTT.

This rearrangement joins TRBV7-2 to TRBJ2-1; TRBD2 might be the D (5 bases). Germline assignment: CDR1 SGHTA and CDR2 FQGNSA. V gave up 2 bases and J gave up 3 bases, with 8 bases separating them. The CDR3 extends over 14 amino acids. This chain's CDR3 is CASSLRGLYNEQFF. CDR3 sequence (DNA): TGTGCCAGCAGCTTAAGAGGACTCTACAATGAGCAGTTCTTC. The whole variable domain, remainder taken from reference TRBV7-2 and TRBJ2-1, is GAGVSQSPSNKVTEKGKDVELRCDPISGHTALYWYRQSLGQGLEFLIYFQGNSAPDKSGLPSDRFSAERTGGSVSTLTIQRTQQEDSAVYLCASSLRGLYNEQFFGPGTRLTVL.

The CDR3: CASSFPGGGYSNQPQHF. The CDR3 nucleotides read TGTGCCAGCAGTTTCCCCGGGGGGGGATATAGCAATCAGCCCCAGCATTTT. The chain links TRBV28 to TRBJ1-5; D is possibly TRBD1 (5 bases). The CDR3 spans 17 residues. Between the trimmed V and J ends, which lost 3 bases and 0 bases, there was a span of 15 bases. Per germline, CDR1 MDHEN and CDR2 SYDVKM.

The chain links TRBV6-5 to TRBJ2-7; D not resolved. Looked up from germline, CDR1 is MNHEY and CDR2 is SVGAGI. This CDR3 has 12 amino acids. Trimming stripped 6 bases from V and 0 bases from J, with 6 bases between. As DNA, the CDR3 is TGTGCCAGCAGACCGAGCTCCTACGAGCAGTACTTC. It is translated as CASRPSSYEQYF.

The chain carries TRBV7-3 and TRBJ2-1, with TRBD2 as a possible D gene (5 bases). The length of the CDR3 is 13 residues. Germline V gene sequence: CDR1 SGHTA, CDR2 FQGTGA. The V end lost 3 bases, the J end lost 6 bases, and 9 bases lay between the germline ends. DNA for the CDR3: TGTGCCAGCAGCTTCGTTGCGGGCAATGAGCAGTTCTTC. It encodes CASSFVAGNEQFF.

This clone appeared a single time. The rearrangement uses TRBV13 and TRBJ2-5; D is possibly TRBD1 (6 bases). The V and J ends lost 3 bases and 5 bases respectively, with 10 bases between them. CDR1 PRHDT and CDR2 FYEKMQ come from the germline V gene (reference sequence). The length of the CDR3 is 13 residues. The CDR3 is CASSLWGRETQYF. The CDR3 coding sequence is TGTGCCAGCAGCTTGTGGGGGCGCGAGACCCAGTACTTC.

The chain combines TRBV4-1 with TRBJ2-5; D may be TRBD1 (6 bases). Germline CDR1 is MGHRA and CDR2 is YSYEKL. The CDR3 covers 14 residues. Trimming took 1 base from V and 1 from J, leaving 7 bases between them. CDR3 loop: CASSQGTAQETQYF. CDR3 DNA sequence: TGCGCCAGCAGCCAAGGGACAGCCCAAGAGACCCAGTACTTC.

The V gene is TRBV2, the J gene TRBJ2-1; TRBD1 is a possible D gene (6 bases). The germline gives CDR1 SNHLY, CDR2 FYNNEI. This CDR3 is 13 amino acids long. The ends were cut back, 4 bases at V and 6 bases at J, with 10 bases in the middle. Here the CDR3 reads CASSVGQSNEQFF. In nucleotides, the CDR3 is TGTGCCAGCAGTGTCGGACAGTCCAATGAGCAGTTCTTC.

The rearrangement uses TRBV4-1 and TRBJ1-6; the D gene is possibly TRBD1 (6 bases). The germline gives CDR1 MGHRA, CDR2 YSYEKL. Trimming took 0 bases from V and 8 from J, leaving 11 bases between them. This CDR3 contains 15 residues. CDR3 sequence: CASSQDRGLDSPLHF. The CDR3 DNA reads TGCGCCAGCAGCCAAGACAGGGGTTTGGATTCACCCCTCCACTTT.

V and J are TRBV10-3 and TRBJ1-2; 7 positions match TRBD1. Germline trimming cut 5 bases from V and 8 bases from J; bases unmatched to any gene: 8. This CDR3 comprises 13 residues. Germline V gives CDR1 ENHRY, CDR2 SYGVKD. CDR3 DNA: TGTGCCATCAGTCGAGACAGGGATGGAGGCTACACCTTC. Encoded protein: CAISRDRDGGYTF.

The V call is TRBV25-1, the J call TRBJ2-5, with TRBD1 matching over 8 bases. Germline lookup yields CDR1 MGHDK and CDR2 SYGVNS. Trimming took 3 bases from V and 1 from J; bases not matched to a gene: 4. The CDR3 totals 15 residues. The CDR3 here is CASSEGQAIQETQYF. The CDR3 region has the DNA TGTGCCAGCAGTGAGGGACAGGCGATCCAAGAGACCCAGTACTTC.

This clone has just a few counts. The J gene is TRBJ2-7, the V gene TRBV18; D is undetermined. Germline CDR1 and CDR2: KGHSH and LQKENI. The CDR3 has 14 residues. V was pared by 3 bases and J by 2 bases, with 11 bases between. In DNA, the CDR3 is TGTGCCAGCTCACCTCCGCAGGCACCCTACGAGCAGTACTTC. Translated, it gives CASSPPQAPYEQYF.

V is TRBV27 and J is TRBJ2-2; D gene uncertain. Per germline, CDR1 MNHEY and CDR2 SMNVEV (reference sequence). This CDR3 is 14 amino acids long. V lost 2 bases, J lost 0 bases, and 4 bases lay in between. CDR3 amino acids: CASSLVSNTGELFF. The CDR3 DNA reads TGTGCCAGCAGTTTAGTCTCGAACACCGGGGAGCTGTTTTTT.

The rearrangement uses TRBV7-9 and TRBJ1-1; no reliable D call. Trimming took off 3 bases at V and 1 base at J, with 6 bases between the two ends. From germline, CDR1 is SEHNR and CDR2 FQNEAQ (reference sequence). The CDR3 runs 13 residues. CDR3 sequence reads: CASSLGRNTEAFF. CDR3 nucleotide sequence: TGTGCCAGCAGCTTGGGCCGGAACACTGAAGCTTTCTTT.